This record concerns one T cell receptor (beta chain) sequence. The target antigen is unknown. This record belongs to a study of cytomegalovirus exposure and HLA in healthy donors. Findings of the study overall: In a later analysis, TCR association rates varied by HLA locus: DRB1 most, HLA-C fewest. Many donors carried some public TCRs, although rarity characterized most TCR sequences.

Primers included in the PCR were 60 Vbeta and 13 Jbeta primers. Assay: immunoSEQ multiplex PCR; the TCRdb copy retains only in-frame clones and omits some. Of 150,000 to 200,000 clones listed, about 81% are singletons. The CDR3 has 11 amino acids. Germline CDR1 is SEHNR and CDR2 is FQNEAQ (reference sequence). Trimming took 2 bases from V and 6 from J, leaving 3 bases between them. This chain joins TRBV7-9 and TRBJ2-3, with D uncertain. Sequencing input: PBMCs. This clonotype originated in a woman between 45 and 65 years old in good health and CMV-seropositive. The CDR3 coding sequence is TGTGCCAGCAGCTTACAGGATACGCAGTATTTT. This encodes CASSLQDTQYF. Filled out from reference TRBV7-9 and TRBJ2-3, the complete variable domain reads DTGVSQNPRHKITKRGQNVTFRCDPISEHNRLYWYRQTLGQGPEFLTYFQNEAQLEKSRLLSDRFSAERPKGSFSTLEIQRTEQGDSAMYLCASSLQDTQYFGPGTRLTVL.